This T cell receptor (beta chain) was sequenced during a study of graft-versus-host responses after intestinal transplantation. On the study more broadly: Transplant recipients had multivisceral, liver-intestinal, or isolated intestinal grafts. Study-level points and caveats: Circulating GvH clones peaking coincided with falling HvG clones soon after transplant.

The method was immunoSEQ multiplex PCR; TCRdb's version includes in-frame clones alone and lacks a portion of them. There are tens of thousands of clones in the sample; roughly nine tenths occur only once, and under 20% lies in the top ten. The CDR3 loop spans 15 amino acids. Losses at the gene ends were 7 bases for V and 7 bases for J; bases not matched to a gene: 11. The germline V gene encodes CDR1 MNHNS and CDR2 SASEGT. Remarks on this clone: Its specificity is not known.

Researchers processed graft tissue to release intraepithelial and lamina propria lymphocytes. The material was ileum tissue, obtained approximately 200 days after intestinal transplant. V is TRBV6-1 and J is TRBJ1-1, with 11 bases lining up with TRBD1. The TCR originated in a human patient who received an intestinal transplant, so some T cells may come from the graft donor. This CDR3 reads CASITGQGGSGEAFF. DNA of the CDR3: TGTGCCAGCATTACGGGACAGGGGGGAAGCGGTGAAGCTTTCTTT.